The 12 T cell receptor beta chains in this list originate from one sample, sequenced in a study of blood T cell repertoires in COVID-19. Sequencing used immunoSEQ multiplex PCR; TCRdb keeps in-frame clones, though not all of them. The sample lists roughly 170,000 clones, 82% occurring once. Material for sequencing was PBMCs or T cells enriched from blood (not recorded which). Receptors originate from a man aged 55 to 69 who had recovered from COVID-19.

The gene calls are TRBV7-8 and TRBJ2-3; 9 bases fit TRBD2. V lost 7 bases, J lost 4 bases, and 9 bases stayed unmatched. From germline, CDR1 is SGHVS and CDR2 FQNEAQ. This CDR3 spans 15 amino acids. DNA of the CDR3: TGTGCCAGCACCATTAGCGGGGGCGGTGCAGATACGCAGTATTTT. Amino acids: CASTISGGGADTQYF.

This chain connects TRBV15 to TRBJ1-1; 10 bases align to TRBD1. The CDR3 loop spans 15 amino acids. Trimming removed 0 bases from V and 5 bases from J; junction bases left unmatched: 3. CDR1 and CDR2 (germline): LNHNV, YYDKDF (reference sequence). CDR3: CATSRDRDRGTEAFF. CDR3 bases: TGTGCCACCAGCAGAGATAGGGACAGGGGTACTGAAGCTTTCTTT.

The rearrangement uses TRBV7-3 and TRBJ2-1; 9 bases are a match to TRBD2. V was clipped by 5 bases and J by 4 bases; unmatched bases: 6. This CDR3 comprises 15 residues. Germline V gene data show CDR1 as SGHTA and CDR2 as FQGTGA. The CDR3 reads CASSKGLAEYNEQFF. CDR3 in DNA: TGTGCCAGCAGCAAGGGACTAGCAGAATACAATGAGCAGTTCTTC.

This rearrangement joins TRBV7-2 to TRBJ1-4, with 8 bases aligning to TRBD1. J was trimmed by 8 bases and V by 6 bases; bases with no gene match: 14. The CDR3 loop spans 16 amino acids. Germline V gene data show CDR1 as SGHTA and CDR2 as FQGNSA. CDR3 DNA: TGTGCCAGCAGGCCTTCCTCAGGGGGCGCCGGGGAAAAACTGTTTTTT. Protein sequence: CASRPSSGGAGEKLFF.

The V and J genes are TRBV1 and TRBJ2-1; TRBD2, as called in the table, went unchecked against the DNA. TRBV1 has pseudogene status. The CDR3 consists of 15 residues. The CDR3 DNA follows: TGCACCAGCAGCCAAAGGCGGGTAAATTTATATAGGCAGTTCTTC. Its protein is CTSSQRRVNLYRQFF.

The genes are TRBV11-2 and TRBJ2-3; 11 bases are a match to TRBD2. The CDR3 is 16 residues long. V was pared by 6 bases and J by 4 bases, with 9 bases of the junction left unmatched. Germline CDR1 SGHAT, CDR2 FQNNGV. CDR3 DNA sequence: TGTGCCAGCAGGGGGCCCGGGACTAGCGGAGCAGATACGCAGTATTTT. This translates into CASRGPGTSGADTQYF.

This chain connects TRBV14 to TRBJ1-1, with D perhaps matching TRBD1 (5 bases). V gave up 4 bases and J gave up 6 bases, with 15 bases separating them. The CDR3 is 14 residues long. Looked up from germline, CDR1 is SGHDN and CDR2 is FVKESK. DNA of the CDR3: TGTGCCAGCAGCCCTCCCGGGACTAAGGCTGAAGCTTTCTTT. As protein: CASSPPGTKAEAFF.

This chain's CDR3 is CASSFRDRGGTEAFF. In DNA, the CDR3 is TGCGCCAGCAGCTTCCGGGACAGGGGAGGAACTGAAGCTTTCTTT. This chain links TRBV5-1 with TRBJ1-1; 10 bases agree with TRBD1. This CDR3 has 15 amino acids. V lost 2 bases and J lost 5; bases outside the gene matches: 6. The germline CDR1 and CDR2 sequences are SGHRS and YFSETQ. Complete variable domain (other parts from reference TRBV5-1 and TRBJ1-1): KAGVTQTPRYLIKTRGQQVTLSCSPISGHRSVSWYQQTPGQGLQFLFEYFSETQRNKGNFPGRFSGRQFSNSRSEMNVSTLELGDSALYLCASSFRDRGGTEAFFGQGTRLTVV.

The rearrangement links TRBV30 to TRBJ2-7, with a possible D match to TRBD1 (5 bases). V shed 5 bases and J shed 1 base, with 9 bases lying between them. Germline loops: CDR1 GTSNPN, CDR2 SVGIG (reference sequence). The CDR3 sequence is 12 residues long. CDR3 protein: CAWDSQSYEQYF. The CDR3 DNA is TGTGCCTGGGACAGCCAATCCTACGAGCAGTACTTC.

This clone was observed a single time. The J gene is TRBJ2-7, the V gene TRBV3-1 (or the pseudogene TRBV3-2); 9 positions match TRBD1. CDR1 and CDR2 from the germline V gene are LGHDT and YNNKEL (reference sequence). With V trimmed by 6 bases and J by 6 bases, 12 bases remained unmatched. The length of the CDR3 is 15 residues. The CDR3 loop reads CASRLMTGGSGEQYF. The CDR3 DNA is TGTGCCAGCAGGCTCATGACAGGGGGGAGTGGCGAGCAGTACTTC.

This chain connects TRBV11-3 to TRBJ1-1; no clear D. Per germline, CDR1 SGHNT and CDR2 YENEEA. Trimming stripped 1 base from V and 2 bases from J, with 14 bases between. The CDR3 consists of 16 residues. CDR3 sequence (DNA): TGTGCCAGCAGCTTAGGTCCAGTCGGCGGAAACACTGAAGCTTTCTTT. It specifies CASSLGPVGGNTEAFF.

The rearrangement joins TRBV16 to TRBJ1-1; no clear D gene. Per germline, CDR1 KGHSY and CDR2 FQNENV. Trimming removed 4 bases at V and 5 bases at J, with 14 bases between. The CDR3 extends over 14 amino acids. The CDR3 sequence: CASSLGLSGTEAFF. CDR3 in DNA: TGTGCCAGCAGCCTTGGACTCTCTGGGACTGAAGCTTTCTTT.